This T cell receptor (beta chain) derives from a study of control samples from healthy donors and cancer patients. The CDR3 consists of 14 residues. Trimming shortened V by 2 bases and J by 6 bases, and 11 bases separated the two germline ends. CDR1 is SGHTA and CDR2 is FQGNSA in the germline V gene. TCRdb keeps only in-frame clones here, not all; method: immunoSEQ multiplex PCR. The sample shows 170,000 or so clones, 90% to 95% of them seen only once. The chain combines TRBV7-2 with TRBJ2-1; weak D call: TRBD2 (7 bases). The TCR sequence derives from a man aged 18 to 30 in good health. The specimen was blood. The CDR3 coding sequence is TGTGCCAGCAGCTTAAGGGCGGGGGCCAATGAGCAGTTCTTC. This gives the protein CASSLRAGANEQFF.